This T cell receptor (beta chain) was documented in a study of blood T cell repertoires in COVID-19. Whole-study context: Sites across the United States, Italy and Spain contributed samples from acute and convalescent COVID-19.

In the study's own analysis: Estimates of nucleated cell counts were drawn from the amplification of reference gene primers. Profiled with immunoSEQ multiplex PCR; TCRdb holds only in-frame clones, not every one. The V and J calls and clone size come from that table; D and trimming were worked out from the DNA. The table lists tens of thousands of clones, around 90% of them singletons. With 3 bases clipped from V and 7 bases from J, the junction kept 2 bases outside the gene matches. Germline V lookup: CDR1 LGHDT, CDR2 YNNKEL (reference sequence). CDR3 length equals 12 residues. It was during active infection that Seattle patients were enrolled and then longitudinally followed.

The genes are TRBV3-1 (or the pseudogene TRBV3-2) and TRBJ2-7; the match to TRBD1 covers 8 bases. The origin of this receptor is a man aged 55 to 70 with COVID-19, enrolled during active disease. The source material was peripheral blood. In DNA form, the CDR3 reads TGTGCCAGCAGCCACGGGGACAGGGAGCAGTACTTC. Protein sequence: CASSHGDREQYF.